These T cell receptor beta chains were read from a single sample in a study of shared clonotypes between healthy human individuals. Assay: immunoSEQ multiplex PCR; the TCRdb copy retains only in-frame clones and omits some. This sample carries 1.5 million to 2.5 million clones, approximately 94% of them seen once, and the ten largest clones take roughly 1.2%. Sequencing was carried out using naive CD8+ T cells sorted from blood. Every receptor here comes from a man aged 18 to 30 in good health. The CDR3 runs from the conserved cysteine through the conserved F or W. The D gene is left open where the match is weak. Size tells how often a clone was seen (once, few, many) or the class of an expanded clone, and some rows leave it out.

>TRBJ2-7|NA|NA|TRBV19
TGTGCCAGTAGCCCGGGACTGGGCTCCTACGAGCAGTACTTC
CASSPGLGSYEQYF
>TRBJ2-1|NA|NA|TRBV6-6
TGTGCCAGCACTGACTGGGTCAATGAGCAGTTCTTC
CASTDWVNEQFF
>TRBJ2-2|once|TRBD2|TRBV5-7
TGTGCCAGCATACCGTGGGAGGGGCCCGGGGAGCTGTTTTTT
CASIPWEGPGELFF
>TRBJ1-1|NA|TRBD1|TRBV19
TGTGCCAGTAGTCTACCCAGGACAGGGGTGAACACTGAAGCTTTCTTT
CASSLPRTGVNTEAFF
>TRBJ2-7|NA|TRBD2|TRBV5-6
TGTGCCAGCAGCTTGGCGCTAGCGGGATTCTACGAGCAGTACTTC
CASSLALAGFYEQYF
>TRBJ2-7|once|NA|TRBV6-5
TGTGCCAGCAGTCCCATGGCTGGGGCGCGTGAGCAGTACTTC
CASSPMAGAREQYF
>TRBJ1-1|NA|TRBD1|TRBV10-2
TGCGCCAGCAGCCAGACAGGGGAGGCTGAAGCTTTCTTT
CASSQTGEAEAFF
>TRBJ1-6|NA|NA|TRBV4-3
TGCGCCAGCAGCCAAGATATAATAGTGGACAATGGGAATTCACCCCTCCACTTT
CASSQDIIVDNGNSPLHF
>TRBJ2-7|NA|NA|TRBV13
TGTGCCAGCAGCTTAGGGACAAACAACTACGAGCAGTACTTC
CASSLGTNNYEQYF
>TRBJ1-2|NA|NA|TRBV5-1
TGCGCCAGCAGCTTGGCCAGGGACCCCTATGGCTACACCTTC
CASSLARDPYGYTF
>TRBJ1-4|NA|NA|TRBV6-1
TGTGCCAGCAGCCGGACGGGATGGGATGAAAAACTGTTTTTT
CASSRTGWDEKLFF
>TRBJ2-1|once|NA|TRBV27
TGTGCCAGCAGTTTAAACTCCTACAATGAGCAGTTCTTC
CASSLNSYNEQFF
>TRBJ2-5|NA|NA|TRBV27
TGTGCCAGCAGTTTCGGGCTATCAGAGACCCAGTACTTC
CASSFGLSETQYF
>TRBJ2-7|NA|NA|TRBV25-1
TGTGCCAGCAGTGATTCCGGGCACAGCTACGAGCAGTACTTC
CASSDSGHSYEQYF
>TRBJ2-7|NA|NA|TRBV11-2
TGTGCCAGCAGCGACAGCAGGACAGAAATCCTATTCTCCTACGAGCAGTACTTC
CASSDSRTEILFSYEQYF
>TRBJ2-1|NA|NA|TRBV5-4
TGTGCCAGCAGCTTAGAGGCTGGGCAGAATGAGCAGTTCTTC
CASSLEAGQNEQFF
>TRBJ2-4|NA|NA|TRBV11-3
TGTGCCAGCAGCTTAGATCCACCCGGCGAGGGCAAAAACATTCAGTACTTC
CASSLDPPGEGKNIQYF
>TRBJ2-7|NA|TRBD1|TRBV11-2
TGTGCCAGCAGCCCTAGAGGGACAGGGGGGGACTCCGAGCAGTACTTC
CASSPRGTGGDSEQYF
>TRBJ2-1|NA|TRBD2|TRBV6-6
TGTGCCAGCAGTTACCCAGCGGGGGACCACAATGAGCAGTTCTTC
CASSYPAGDHNEQFF
>TRBJ2-7|NA|NA|TRBV6-1
TGTGCCAGCAGTGAATTCCTTGGCAGGGGCGACTACGAGCAGTACTTC
CASSEFLGRGDYEQYF
>TRBJ2-3|NA|NA|TRBV7-9
TGTGCCAGCAGCTTAGCATCAGATACGCAGTATTTT
CASSLASDTQYF
>TRBJ2-6|NA|NA|TRBV7-3
TGTGCCAGTATATTTCAGAGCTCTGGGGCCAACGTCCTGACTTTC
CASIFQSSGANVLTF
>TRBJ2-5|NA|NA|TRBV2
TGTGCCAGCAGTGAAGCCGAACCCCGTGTTGGGACCCAGTACTTC
CASSEAEPRVGTQYF
>TRBJ1-3|NA|TRBD1|TRBV7-9
TGTGCCAGCACCGGACAGGGGAATTCTGGAAACACCATATATTTT
CASTGQGNSGNTIYF
>TRBJ1-6|once|NA|TRBV13
TGTGCCAGCAGCTCCCACCGGGACCTAGTCCTCCACTTT
CASSSHRDLVLHF
>TRBJ2-7|NA|NA|TRBV7-6
TGTGCCAGCAGCTTAGGTCAGAACTACGAGCAGTACTTC
CASSLGQNYEQYF
>TRBJ1-1|NA|NA|TRBV6-6
TGTGCCAGCAGTTTCCTACCACCTGAAGCTTTCTTT
CASSFLPPEAFF
>TRBJ2-7|NA|TRBD2|TRBV27
TGTGCCAGCAGTTTATCCCCGAGCGGGGGCCCTTACTACGAGCAGTACTTC
CASSLSPSGGPYYEQYF
>TRBJ2-7|NA|NA|TRBV4-1
TGCGCCAGCAGCTTAATTGGGGCCTACGAGCAGTACTTC
CASSLIGAYEQYF
>TRBJ2-7|NA|TRBD1|TRBV13
TGTGCCAGCAGCATCAGGACAGGGGCCTACGAGCAGTACTTC
CASSIRTGAYEQYF
>TRBJ1-2|NA|TRBD1|TRBV4-1
TGCGCCAGCAGCCAACCGGGACAGATAAACTATGGCTACACCTTC
CASSQPGQINYGYTF
>TRBJ2-3|NA|NA|TRBV5-1
TGCGCCAGCAGCTTAGACCCAACAGATACGCAGTATTTT
CASSLDPTDTQYF
>TRBJ2-2|NA|NA|TRBV11-3
TGTGCCAGCAGCTTAGGTACAACCGGGGAGCTGTTTTTT
CASSLGTTGELFF
>TRBJ1-1|NA|NA|TRBV4-1
TGCGCCAGCAGCCAAGATGCAGAGAACACTGAAGCTTTCTTT
CASSQDAENTEAFF
>TRBJ2-2|NA|TRBD2|TRBV2
TGTGCCAGCAGTGCCCGGGCTAGCGGGAACACCGGGGAGCTGTTTTTT
CASSARASGNTGELFF
>TRBJ2-1|NA|TRBD2|TRBV6-5
TGTGCCAGCGGGACTAGCGGGACGGGGGAGCAGTTCTTC
CASGTSGTGEQFF
>TRBJ2-1|NA|NA|TRBV4-3
TGCGCCTCCTCGGGCCTGCCGGTGGGGAATGAGCAGTTCTTC
CASSGLPVGNEQFF
>TRBJ1-2|NA|NA|TRBV27
TGTGCCAGCAGAACACAGGGTACGGATGGCTACACCTTC
CASRTQGTDGYTF
>TRBJ2-7|NA|TRBD2|TRBV7-8
TGTGCCAGCAGCTTAGAGGCGGGAGGGCCGGGGGAGCAGTACTTC
CASSLEAGGPGEQYF
>TRBJ2-7|NA|NA|TRBV19
TGTGCCAGTATCGCAACGTCGGGCGCCGGGGAGCAGTACTTC
CASIATSGAGEQYF
>TRBJ2-3|NA|TRBD2|TRBV6-5
TGTGCCAGCACCCTAGCGGGGACAGATACGCAGTATTTT
CASTLAGTDTQYF
>TRBJ2-2|NA|NA|TRBV27
TGTGCCAGCAGTTGGTCAAGCGGAGAGGGGACCGGGGAGCTGTTTTTT
CASSWSSGEGTGELFF
>TRBJ1-2|NA|TRBD1|TRBV4-3
TGCGCCAGCAGCCCCCTGTCACGGGACAGAGGCTACACCTTC
CASSPLSRDRGYTF
>TRBJ2-3|NA|NA|TRBV9
TGTGCCAGTGGACAGAGCACAGATACGCAGTATTTT
CASGQSTDTQYF
>TRBJ2-2|NA|NA|TRBV11-3
TGTGCCAGCAGCTCGGTAGCCGGTCACACCGGGGAGCTGTTTTTT
CASSSVAGHTGELFF